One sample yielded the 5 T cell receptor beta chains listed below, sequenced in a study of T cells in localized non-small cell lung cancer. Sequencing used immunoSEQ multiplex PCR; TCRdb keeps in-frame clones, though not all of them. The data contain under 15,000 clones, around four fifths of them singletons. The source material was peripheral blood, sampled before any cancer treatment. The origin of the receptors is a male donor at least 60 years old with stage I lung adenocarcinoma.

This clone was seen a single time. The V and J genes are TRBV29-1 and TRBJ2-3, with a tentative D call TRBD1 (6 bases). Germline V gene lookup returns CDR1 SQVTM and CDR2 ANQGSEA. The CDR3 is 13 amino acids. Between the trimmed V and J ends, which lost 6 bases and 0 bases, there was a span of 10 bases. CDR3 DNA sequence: TGCAGCGTAAGGACAGTAAGCACAGATACGCAGTATTTT. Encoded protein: CSVRTVSTDTQYF.

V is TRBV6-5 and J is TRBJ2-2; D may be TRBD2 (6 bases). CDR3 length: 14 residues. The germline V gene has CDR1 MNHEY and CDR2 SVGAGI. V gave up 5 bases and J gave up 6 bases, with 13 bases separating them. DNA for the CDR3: TGTGCCAGCAGTGGCCGGGACTTTCCCGGGGAGCTGTTTTTT. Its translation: CASSGRDFPGELFF.

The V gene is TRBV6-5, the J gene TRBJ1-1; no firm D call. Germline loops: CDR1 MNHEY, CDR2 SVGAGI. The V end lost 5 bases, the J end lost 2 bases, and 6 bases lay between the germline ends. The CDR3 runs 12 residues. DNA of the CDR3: TGTGCCAGCAGTCGCATTAACACTGAAGCTTTCTTT. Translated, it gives CASSRINTEAFF.

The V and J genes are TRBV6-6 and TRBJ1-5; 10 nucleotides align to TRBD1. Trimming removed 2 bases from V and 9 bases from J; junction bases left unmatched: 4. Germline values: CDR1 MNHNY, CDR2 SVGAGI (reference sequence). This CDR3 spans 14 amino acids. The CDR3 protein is CASSYDRGPGPQHF. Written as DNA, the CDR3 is TGTGCCAGCAGTTACGACAGGGGGCCAGGGCCCCAGCATTTT.

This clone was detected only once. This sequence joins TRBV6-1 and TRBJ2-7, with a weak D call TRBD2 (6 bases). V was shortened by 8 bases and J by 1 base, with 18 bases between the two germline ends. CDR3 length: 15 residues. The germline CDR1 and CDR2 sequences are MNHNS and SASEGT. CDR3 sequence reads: CASGEWARGSYEQYF. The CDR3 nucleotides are TGTGCCAGCGGGGAATGGGCGCGGGGTTCCTACGAGCAGTACTTC.